One and the same sample provided the 11 T cell receptor beta chains below, sequenced in a study of T-cell memory formation after mild COVID-19. TCRdb reanalysed the 5' RACE reads using MiXCR and keeps one entry per CDR3 protein. Of some 200,000 distinct CDR3 sequences listed, roughly a fifth are singletons. The specimen was PBMCs or a T cell subset sorted from them (not recorded which). The receptors stem from an adult woman who had mild COVID-19 (a few samples of this study predate the infection). Cell type and time point are not known.

The V gene is TRBV7-2, the J gene TRBJ2-1; D perhaps matches TRBD1 (6 bases). Trimming removed 3 bases at V and 5 bases at J, with 20 bases between. The CDR3 sequence is 17 residues long. The germline V gene has CDR1 SGHTA and CDR2 FQGNSA. DNA for the CDR3: TGTGCCAGCAGCTTGGGGGCGACACGGTACCTAAACAATGAGCAGTTCTTC. Amino acid sequence: CASSLGATRYLNNEQFF.

In this sample, this clonotype turned up a few times. This chain links TRBV5-1 with TRBJ2-2; no clear D gene. The germline V and J ends were trimmed by 2 bases and 1 base, with 6 bases remaining between them. CDR1 and CDR2 (germline): SGHRS, YFSETQ. The CDR3 covers 14 residues. The CDR3 DNA sequence: TGCGCCAGCAGCTTCGAGAAGAACACCGGGGAGCTGTTTTTT. It specifies CASSFEKNTGELFF.

This chain joins TRBV30 and TRBJ2-3; 10 bases fit TRBD2. CDR1 GTSNPN and CDR2 SVGIG come from the germline V gene (reference sequence). V gave up 3 bases and J gave up 1 base; unmatched junction bases: 4. The CDR3 spans 15 residues. The CDR3 DNA reads as TGTGCCTGGAGCCCCGGGACTAGCGGCACAGATACGCAGTATTTT. This encodes CAWSPGTSGTDTQYF.

This chain connects TRBV5-1 to TRBJ2-5; 8 nucleotides agree with TRBD2. CDR1 and CDR2 from the germline V gene are SGHRS and YFSETQ. Losses at the gene ends were 7 bases for V and 6 bases for J; bases not matched to a gene: 14. CDR3 size: 15 residues. DNA for the CDR3: TGCGCCAGCGCCACGACCGGGGGGGCTTTTCAGACCCAGTACTTC. Encoded protein: CASATTGGAFQTQYF. The whole variable domain, remainder taken from reference TRBV5-1 and TRBJ2-5, is KAGVTQTPRYLIKTRGQQVTLSCSPISGHRSVSWYQQTPGQGLQFLFEYFSETQRNKGNFPGRFSGRQFSNSRSEMNVSTLELGDSALYLCASATTGGAFQTQYFGPGTRLLVL.

The chain employs TRBV7-6 and TRBJ1-6; TRBD1 matches at 8 bases. The CDR3 has 14 residues. Trimming removed 4 bases from V and 5 bases from J; junction bases left unmatched: 1. Germline V gene data show CDR1 as SGHVS and CDR2 as FNYEAQ. The CDR3 protein is CASSSGQDNSPLHF. The CDR3 DNA follows: TGTGCCAGCAGCTCGGGACAGGATAATTCACCCCTCCACTTT.

A few counts support this clonotype. The genes are TRBV29-1 and TRBJ2-1; no firm D call. This CDR3 has 11 residues. Germline CDR1 reads SQVTM; CDR2 reads ANQGSEA. V lost 2 bases and J lost 2, with 1 base in between. The CDR3 protein is CSVETYNEQFF. In nucleotides, the CDR3 is TGCAGCGTTGAAACCTACAATGAGCAGTTCTTC.

This clonotype was observed many times. J is TRBJ2-1 and V is TRBV5-5; D might be TRBD1 or TRBD2, each matching 5 bases. V was cut by 2 bases and J by 8 bases, with 14 bases left in between. Germline loops: CDR1 SGHKS, CDR2 YYEKEE (reference sequence). This CDR3 comprises 14 residues. CDR3 amino acids: CASSFSQGDHEQFF. CDR3 DNA: TGTGCCAGCAGCTTCAGTCAAGGGGACCATGAGCAGTTCTTC.

The sample holds a few counts of this clonotype. Written as DNA, the CDR3 is TGCAGTGCTAGGGACATAGATCAAATCTCCTACGAGCAGTACTTC. Encoded protein: CSARDIDQISYEQYF. This chain links TRBV20-1 with TRBJ2-7; D possibly corresponds to TRBD1 (5 bases). The CDR3 is 15 amino acids. Germline V gene lookup returns CDR1 DFQATT and CDR2 SNEGSKA (reference sequence). V was cut by 3 bases and J by 0 bases, with 15 bases left in between.

The CDR3, as DNA: TGTGCCAGCAGTTTCCTAGGACAGGAGATGCCCTACGAGCAGTACTTC. Translated: CASSFLGQEMPYEQYF. This chain joins TRBV27 and TRBJ2-7; 7 bases are a match to TRBD1. The germline CDR1 and CDR2 sequences are MNHEY and SMNVEV (reference sequence). After removal of 3 bases from V and 2 bases from J, the junction contained 10 bases not matched to a gene. The CDR3 is 16 residues long.

The V call is TRBV6-2 or TRBV6-3, the J call TRBJ1-4; perhaps TRBD1 as D (5 bases). The V gene's germline CDR1 is MNHEY and CDR2 SVGEGT. Trimming took off 0 bases at V and 8 bases at J, with 7 bases between the two ends. CDR3 size: 13 residues. The CDR3: CASSYSGREKLFF. In DNA form, the CDR3 reads TGTGCCAGCAGTTACTCGGGACGGGAAAAACTGTTTTTT.

In this sample, this clonotype turned up a few times. This chain uses TRBV14 with TRBJ2-1; D may be TRBD1 or TRBD2 (5 bases each). The germline CDR1 and CDR2 sequences are SGHDN and FVKESK. Trimming removed 4 bases at V and 4 bases at J, with 17 bases between. This CDR3 comprises 16 residues. CDR3 sequence (DNA): TGTGCCAGCAGCCTAAACCGGGACCTCATTTACAATGAGCAGTTCTTC. The encoded protein is CASSLNRDLIYNEQFF.